This entry is about one T cell receptor (beta chain). How the authors handled the data: Reference gene primers were amplified, and this amplification served to estimate nucleated cell counts. The protocol was immunoSEQ multiplex PCR, while the TCRdb copy is restricted to in-frame clones and leaves out a portion. Clonal size and the V and J genes are those of that table, whereas D and trimming came from the DNA. The sample consists of 200,000 to 250,000 clones, around three quarters of them appearing once. The V gene end was trimmed by 5 bases and the J gene end by 12 bases; junction bases not matched to a gene: 6. Germline loops: CDR1 SGHTA, CDR2 FQGTGA. CDR3 size: 13 residues. The sample is drawn from a study of blood T cell repertoires in COVID-19.

The TCR was taken from a woman in her 70s with acute or convalescent COVID-19. The material sequenced was peripheral blood. The V call is TRBV7-3, the J call TRBJ1-6; TRBD1 matches at 8 bases. CDR3 in DNA: TGTGCCAGCAGCGCGGGACAGGCTTTACCCCTCCACTTT. Translating it yields CASSAGQALPLHF.